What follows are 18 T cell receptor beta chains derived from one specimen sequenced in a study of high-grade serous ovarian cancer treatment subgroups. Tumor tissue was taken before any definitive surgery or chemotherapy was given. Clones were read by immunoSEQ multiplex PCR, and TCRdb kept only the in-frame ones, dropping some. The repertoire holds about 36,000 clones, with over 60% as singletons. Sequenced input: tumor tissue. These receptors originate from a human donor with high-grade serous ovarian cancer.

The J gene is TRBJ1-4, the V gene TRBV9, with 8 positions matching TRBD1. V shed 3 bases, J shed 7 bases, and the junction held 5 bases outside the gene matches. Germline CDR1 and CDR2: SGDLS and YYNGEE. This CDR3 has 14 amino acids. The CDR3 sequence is CASSARQGFEKLFF. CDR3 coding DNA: TGTGCCAGCAGCGCGAGACAGGGGTTTGAAAAACTGTTTTTT.

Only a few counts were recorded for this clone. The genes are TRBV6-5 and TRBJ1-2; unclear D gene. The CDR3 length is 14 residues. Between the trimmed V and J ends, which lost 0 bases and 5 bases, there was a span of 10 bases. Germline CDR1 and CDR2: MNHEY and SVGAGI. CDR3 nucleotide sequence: TGTGCCAGCAGTTACTCGACTGTCCGATATGGCTACACCTTC. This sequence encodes CASSYSTVRYGYTF.

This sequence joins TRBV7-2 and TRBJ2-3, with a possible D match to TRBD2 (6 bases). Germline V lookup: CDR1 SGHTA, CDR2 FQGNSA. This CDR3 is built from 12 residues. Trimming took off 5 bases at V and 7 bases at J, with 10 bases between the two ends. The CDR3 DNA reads TGTGCCAGCAGCCGTAGCGGTTATACGCAGTATTTT. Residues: CASSRSGYTQYF.

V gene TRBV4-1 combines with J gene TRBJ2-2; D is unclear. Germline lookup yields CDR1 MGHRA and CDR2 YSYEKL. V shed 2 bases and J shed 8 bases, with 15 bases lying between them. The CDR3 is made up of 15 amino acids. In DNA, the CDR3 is TGCGCCAGCAGCCAATACCCGTTGGCGCCAGGGGAGCTGTTTTTT. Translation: CASSQYPLAPGELFF.

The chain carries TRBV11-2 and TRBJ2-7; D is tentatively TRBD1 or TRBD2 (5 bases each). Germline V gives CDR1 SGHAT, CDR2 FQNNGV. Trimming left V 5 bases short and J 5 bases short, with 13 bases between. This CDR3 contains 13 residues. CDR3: CASSQRGVDEQYF. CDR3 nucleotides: TGTGCCAGCAGCCAAAGAGGGGTGGACGAGCAGTACTTC.

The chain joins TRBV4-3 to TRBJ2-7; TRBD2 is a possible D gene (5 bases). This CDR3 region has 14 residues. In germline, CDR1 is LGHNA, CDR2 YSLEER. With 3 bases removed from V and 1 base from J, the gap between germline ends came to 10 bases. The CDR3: CASSHTRDSYEQYF. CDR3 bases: TGCGCCAGCAGCCATACCCGGGATTCCTACGAGCAGTACTTC.

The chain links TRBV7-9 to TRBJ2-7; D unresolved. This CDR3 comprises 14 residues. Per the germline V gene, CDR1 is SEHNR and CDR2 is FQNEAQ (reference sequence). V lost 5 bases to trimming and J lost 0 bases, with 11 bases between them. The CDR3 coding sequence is TGTGCCAGCAGCGGCGGCTCAGGCTCCTACGAGCAGTACTTC. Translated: CASSGGSGSYEQYF.

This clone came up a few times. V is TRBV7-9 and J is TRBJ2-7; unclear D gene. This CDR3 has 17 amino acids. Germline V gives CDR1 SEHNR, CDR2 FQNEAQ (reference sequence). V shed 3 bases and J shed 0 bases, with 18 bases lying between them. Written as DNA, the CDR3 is TGTGCCAGCAGCTTCGATCATGGCGGCGAATTCTCCTACGAGCAGTACTTC. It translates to CASSFDHGGEFSYEQYF.

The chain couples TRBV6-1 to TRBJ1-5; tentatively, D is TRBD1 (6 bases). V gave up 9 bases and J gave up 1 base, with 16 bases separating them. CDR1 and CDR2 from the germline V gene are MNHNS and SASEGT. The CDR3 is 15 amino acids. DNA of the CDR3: TGTGCCAGTAGAACTCAGGGGCAGAGCAATCAGCCCCAGCATTTT. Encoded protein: CASRTQGQSNQPQHF.

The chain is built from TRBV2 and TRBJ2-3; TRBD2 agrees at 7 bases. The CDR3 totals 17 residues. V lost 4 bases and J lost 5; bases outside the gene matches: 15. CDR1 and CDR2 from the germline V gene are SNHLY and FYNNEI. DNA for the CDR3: TGTGCCAGCAGTGGCGGACTAGGGAGTGGAAGAGGAGATACGCAGTATTTT. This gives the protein CASSGGLGSGRGDTQYF.

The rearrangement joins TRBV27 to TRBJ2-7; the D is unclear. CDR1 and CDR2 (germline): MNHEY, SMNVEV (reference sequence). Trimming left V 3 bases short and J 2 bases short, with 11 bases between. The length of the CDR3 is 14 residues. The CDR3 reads CASSLKSSPYEQYF. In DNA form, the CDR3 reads TGTGCCAGCAGTTTGAAGAGCAGCCCCTACGAGCAGTACTTC.

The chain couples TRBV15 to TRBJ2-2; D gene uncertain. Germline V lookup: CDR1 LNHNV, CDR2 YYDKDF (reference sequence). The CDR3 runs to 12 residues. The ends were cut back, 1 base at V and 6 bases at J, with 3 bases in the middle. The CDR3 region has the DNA TGTGCCACCAGCAGAGTGGCCGGGGAGCTGTTTTTT. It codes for CATSRVAGELFF.

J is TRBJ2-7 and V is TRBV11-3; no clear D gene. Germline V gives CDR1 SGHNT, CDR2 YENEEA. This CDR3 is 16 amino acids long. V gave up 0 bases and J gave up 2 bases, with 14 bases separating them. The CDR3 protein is CASSLEMGQETYEQYF. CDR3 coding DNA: TGTGCCAGCAGCTTAGAGATGGGTCAGGAAACCTACGAGCAGTACTTC.

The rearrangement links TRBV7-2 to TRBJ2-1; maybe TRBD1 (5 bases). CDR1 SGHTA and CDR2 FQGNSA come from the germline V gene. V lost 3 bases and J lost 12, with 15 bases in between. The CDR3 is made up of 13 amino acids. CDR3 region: CASSFHTTGGQFF. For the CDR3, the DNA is TGTGCCAGCAGCTTTCATACCACAGGTGGGCAGTTCTTC.

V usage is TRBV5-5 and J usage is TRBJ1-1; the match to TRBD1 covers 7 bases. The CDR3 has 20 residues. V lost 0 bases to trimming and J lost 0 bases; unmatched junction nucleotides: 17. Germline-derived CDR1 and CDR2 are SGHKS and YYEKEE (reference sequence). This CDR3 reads CASSLEGDSCPCLMNTEAFF. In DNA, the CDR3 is TGTGCCAGCAGCTTGGAAGGGGACAGTTGCCCCTGCCTTATGAACACTGAAGCTTTCTTT.

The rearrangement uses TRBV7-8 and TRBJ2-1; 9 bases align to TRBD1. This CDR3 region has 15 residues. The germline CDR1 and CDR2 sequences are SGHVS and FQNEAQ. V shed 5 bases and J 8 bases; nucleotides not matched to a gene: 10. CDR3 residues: CASSPQAGQGYEQFF. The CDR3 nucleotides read TGTGCCAGCAGCCCCCAGGCCGGACAGGGGTATGAGCAGTTCTTC. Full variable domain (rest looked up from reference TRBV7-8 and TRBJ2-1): GAGVSQSPRYKVAKRGQDVALRCDPISGHVSLFWYQQALGQGPEFLTYFQNEAQLDKSGLPSDRFFAERPEGSVSTLKIQRTQQEDSAVYLCASSPQAGQGYEQFFGPGTRLTVL.

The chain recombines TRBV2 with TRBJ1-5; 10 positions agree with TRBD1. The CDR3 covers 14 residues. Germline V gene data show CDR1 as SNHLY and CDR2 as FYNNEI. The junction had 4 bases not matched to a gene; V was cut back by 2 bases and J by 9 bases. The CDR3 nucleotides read TGTGCCAGCAGTGAATGGGGACAGGGGTTGCCCCAGCATTTT. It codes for CASSEWGQGLPQHF.

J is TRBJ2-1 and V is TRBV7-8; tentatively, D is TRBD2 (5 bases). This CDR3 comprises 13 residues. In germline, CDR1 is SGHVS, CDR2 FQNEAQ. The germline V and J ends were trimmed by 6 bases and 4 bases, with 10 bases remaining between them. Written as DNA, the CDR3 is TGTGCCAGCAGTCCGGGGTCGTACAATGAGCAGTTCTTC. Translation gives CASSPGSYNEQFF.